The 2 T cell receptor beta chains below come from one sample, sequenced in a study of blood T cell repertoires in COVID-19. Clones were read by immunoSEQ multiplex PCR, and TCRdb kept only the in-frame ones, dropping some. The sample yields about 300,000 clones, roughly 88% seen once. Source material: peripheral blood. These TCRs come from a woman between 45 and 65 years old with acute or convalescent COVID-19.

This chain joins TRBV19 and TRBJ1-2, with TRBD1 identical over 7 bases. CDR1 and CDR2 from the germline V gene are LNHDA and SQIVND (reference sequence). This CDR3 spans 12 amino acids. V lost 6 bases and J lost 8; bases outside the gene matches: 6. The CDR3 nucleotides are TGTGCCAGTAGGACAGGGCGGGCCGGCTACACCTTC. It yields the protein CASRTGRAGYTF.

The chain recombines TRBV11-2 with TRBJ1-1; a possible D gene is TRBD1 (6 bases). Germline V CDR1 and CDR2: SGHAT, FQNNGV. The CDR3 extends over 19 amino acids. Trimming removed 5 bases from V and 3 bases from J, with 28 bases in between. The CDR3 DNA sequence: TGTGCCAGCAGCAAATACAACCCCCGGGGCAGGGAGGGGGACACTGAAGCTTTCTTT. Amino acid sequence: CASSKYNPRGREGDTEAFF.